The present TCR beta chain was sequenced within a study of T cell responses to AZD1222 COVID-19 vaccine. The assay was immunoSEQ multiplex PCR, and TCRdb's table has in-frame clones only and misses some. The repertoire holds roughly 26,000 clones, 88% seen once, with under 3.5% in the top ten. The CDR3 consists of 16 residues. The source of this sequence is an adult who received the AZD1222 COVID-19 vaccine. The chain has TRBV21-1 and TRBJ2-2. TRBV21-1 is noted as a pseudogene. Sequenced here: peripheral blood, sampled 28 days after the second AZD1222 dose. This CDR3 is CASSILRGRCTGELFF. CDR3 nucleotide sequence: TGTGCCAGCAGCATCCTGAGGGGACGTTGCACCGGGGAGCTGTTTTTT.